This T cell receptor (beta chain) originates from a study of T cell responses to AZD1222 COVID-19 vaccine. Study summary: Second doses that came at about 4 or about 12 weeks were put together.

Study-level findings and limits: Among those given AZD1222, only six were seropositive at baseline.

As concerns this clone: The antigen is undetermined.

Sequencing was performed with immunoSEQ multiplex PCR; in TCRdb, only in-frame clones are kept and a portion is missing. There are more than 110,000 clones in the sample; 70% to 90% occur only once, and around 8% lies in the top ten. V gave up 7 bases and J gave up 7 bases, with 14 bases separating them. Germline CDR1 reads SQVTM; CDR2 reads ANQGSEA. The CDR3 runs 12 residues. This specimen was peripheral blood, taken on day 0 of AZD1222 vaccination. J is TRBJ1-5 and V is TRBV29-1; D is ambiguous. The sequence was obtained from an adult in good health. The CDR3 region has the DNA TGCAGCGCCCTCGGGGAAGGACAGCCCCAGCATTTT. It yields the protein CSALGEGQPQHF.